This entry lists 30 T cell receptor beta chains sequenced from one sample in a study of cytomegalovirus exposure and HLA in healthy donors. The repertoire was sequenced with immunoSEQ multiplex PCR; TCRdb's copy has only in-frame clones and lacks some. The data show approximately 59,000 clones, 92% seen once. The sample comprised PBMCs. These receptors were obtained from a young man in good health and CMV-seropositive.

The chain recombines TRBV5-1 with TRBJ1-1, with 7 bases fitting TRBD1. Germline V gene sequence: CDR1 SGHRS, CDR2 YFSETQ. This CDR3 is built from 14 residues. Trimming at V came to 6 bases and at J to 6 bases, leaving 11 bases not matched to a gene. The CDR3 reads CASTLDRRGAEAFF. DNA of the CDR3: TGCGCCAGCACCCTGGACAGGAGAGGTGCTGAAGCTTTCTTT.

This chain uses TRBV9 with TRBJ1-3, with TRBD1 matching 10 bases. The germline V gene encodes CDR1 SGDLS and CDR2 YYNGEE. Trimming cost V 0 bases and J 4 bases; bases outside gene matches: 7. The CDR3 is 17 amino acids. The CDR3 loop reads CASSVDAGQGIGNTIYF. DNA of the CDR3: TGTGCCAGCAGCGTAGATGCGGGACAGGGGATCGGAAACACCATATATTTT.

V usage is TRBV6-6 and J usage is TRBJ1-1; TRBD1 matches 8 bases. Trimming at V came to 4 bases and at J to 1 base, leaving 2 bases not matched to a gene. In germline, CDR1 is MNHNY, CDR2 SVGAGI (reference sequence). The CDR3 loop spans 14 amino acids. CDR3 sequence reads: CASSWDRRNTEAFF. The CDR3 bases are TGTGCCAGCAGTTGGGACAGGAGGAACACTGAAGCTTTCTTT.

The CDR3, as DNA: TGTGCCAGCAGCGCCGACTCCGGCAAAAACATTCAGTACTTC. Its protein is CASSADSGKNIQYF. The J gene is TRBJ2-4, the V gene TRBV9; D remains ambiguous. CDR1 and CDR2 from the germline V gene are SGDLS and YYNGEE. The CDR3 runs to 14 residues. V was cut by 3 bases and J by 3 bases, with 10 bases left in between. Together with reference TRBV9 and TRBJ2-4, the CDR3 gives the full variable domain: DSGVTQTPKHLITATGQRVTLRCSPRSGDLSVYWYQQSLDQGLQFLIQYYNGEERAKGNILERFSAQQFPDLHSELNLSSLELGDSALYFCASSADSGKNIQYFGAGTRLSVL.

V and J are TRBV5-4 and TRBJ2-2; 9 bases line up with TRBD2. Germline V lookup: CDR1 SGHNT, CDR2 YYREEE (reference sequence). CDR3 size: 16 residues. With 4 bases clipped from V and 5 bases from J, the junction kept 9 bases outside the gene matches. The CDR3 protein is CASSPIGREGTGELFF. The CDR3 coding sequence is TGTGCCAGCAGCCCCATCGGGCGGGAGGGTACCGGGGAGCTGTTTTTT.

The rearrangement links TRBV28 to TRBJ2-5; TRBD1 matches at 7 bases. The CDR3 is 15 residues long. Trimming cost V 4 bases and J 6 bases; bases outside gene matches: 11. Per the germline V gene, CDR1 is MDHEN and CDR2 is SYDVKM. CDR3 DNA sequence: TGTGCCAGCAGTTCCCGGACAGGAGGTTGGCAGACCCAGTACTTC. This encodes CASSSRTGGWQTQYF.

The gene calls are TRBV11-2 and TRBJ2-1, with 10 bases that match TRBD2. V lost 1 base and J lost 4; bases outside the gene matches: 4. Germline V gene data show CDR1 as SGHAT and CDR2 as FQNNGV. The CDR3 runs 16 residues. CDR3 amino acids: CASSLGPSGSYNEQFF. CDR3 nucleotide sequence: TGTGCCAGCAGCTTAGGTCCTAGCGGGAGTTACAATGAGCAGTTCTTC. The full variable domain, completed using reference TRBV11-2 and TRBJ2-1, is EAGVAQSPRYKIIEKRQSVAFWCNPISGHATLYWYQQILGQGPKLLIQFQNNGVVDDSQLPKDRFSAERLKGVDSTLKIQPAKLEDSAVYLCASSLGPSGSYNEQFFGPGTRLTVL.

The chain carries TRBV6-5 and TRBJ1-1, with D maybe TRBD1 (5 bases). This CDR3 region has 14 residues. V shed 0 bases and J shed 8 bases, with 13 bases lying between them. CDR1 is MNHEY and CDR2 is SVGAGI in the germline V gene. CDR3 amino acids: CASSYSFGRQEAFF. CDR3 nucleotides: TGTGCCAGCAGTTACTCGTTCGGTCGACAGGAAGCTTTCTTT.

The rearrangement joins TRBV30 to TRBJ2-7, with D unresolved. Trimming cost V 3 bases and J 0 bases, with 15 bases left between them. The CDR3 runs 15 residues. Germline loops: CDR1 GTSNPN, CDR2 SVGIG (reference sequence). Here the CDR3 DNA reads TGTGCCTGGAGCCCTCCCATTGTCGGCTCCTACGAGCAGTACTTC. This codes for CAWSPPIVGSYEQYF.

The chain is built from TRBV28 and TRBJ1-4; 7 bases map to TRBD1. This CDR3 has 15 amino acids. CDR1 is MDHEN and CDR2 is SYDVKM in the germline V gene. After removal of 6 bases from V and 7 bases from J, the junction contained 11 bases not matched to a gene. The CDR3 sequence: CASSQQPQGGEKLFF. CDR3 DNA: TGTGCCAGCAGCCAACAGCCTCAGGGGGGTGAAAAACTGTTTTTT.

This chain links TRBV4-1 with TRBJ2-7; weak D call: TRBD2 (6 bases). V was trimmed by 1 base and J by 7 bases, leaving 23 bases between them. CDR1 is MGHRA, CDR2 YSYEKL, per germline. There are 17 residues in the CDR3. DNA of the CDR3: TGCGCCAGCAGCCAAGGGACCTCTAGTCGGGAGCTGGGGGAGCAGTACTTC. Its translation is CASSQGTSSRELGEQYF.

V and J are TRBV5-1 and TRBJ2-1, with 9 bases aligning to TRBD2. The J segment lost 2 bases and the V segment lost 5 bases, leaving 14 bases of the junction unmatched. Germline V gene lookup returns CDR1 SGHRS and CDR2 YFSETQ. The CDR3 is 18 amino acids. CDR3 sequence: CASRLTGAGGRAYNEQFF. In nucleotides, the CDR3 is TGCGCCAGCAGACTAACAGGGGCGGGCGGGAGGGCCTACAATGAGCAGTTCTTC.

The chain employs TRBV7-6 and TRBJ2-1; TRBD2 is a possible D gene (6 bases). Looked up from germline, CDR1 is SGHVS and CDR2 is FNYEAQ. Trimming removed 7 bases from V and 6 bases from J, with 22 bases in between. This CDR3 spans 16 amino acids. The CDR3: CASTPWAVSRGNEQFF. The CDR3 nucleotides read TGTGCCAGCACCCCATGGGCGGTGTCGCGGGGCAATGAGCAGTTCTTC.

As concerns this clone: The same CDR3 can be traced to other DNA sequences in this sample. Here the CDR3 reads CASSLGLAGVSGELFF. Written as DNA, the CDR3 is TGCGCCAGCAGCTTGGGACTAGCGGGAGTTTCCGGGGAGCTGTTTTTT. This chain connects TRBV5-1 to TRBJ2-2; TRBD2 aligns across 12 bases. Germline lookup yields CDR1 SGHRS and CDR2 YFSETQ. V lost 0 bases to trimming and J lost 6 bases; unmatched junction nucleotides: 3. CDR3 size: 16 residues.

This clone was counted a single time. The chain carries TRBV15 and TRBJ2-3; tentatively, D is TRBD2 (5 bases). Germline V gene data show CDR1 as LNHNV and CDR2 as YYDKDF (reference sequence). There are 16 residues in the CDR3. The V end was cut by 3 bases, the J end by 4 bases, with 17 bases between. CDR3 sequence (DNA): TGTGCCACCAGCAGTAAGGGCTATCAGAGGGCAGATACGCAGTATTTT. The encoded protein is CATSSKGYQRADTQYF.

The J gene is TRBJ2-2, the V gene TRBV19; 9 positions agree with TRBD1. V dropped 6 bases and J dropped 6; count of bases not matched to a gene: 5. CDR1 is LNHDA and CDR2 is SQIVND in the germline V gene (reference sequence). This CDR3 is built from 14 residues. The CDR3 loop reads CASSQQGAAGELFF. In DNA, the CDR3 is TGTGCCAGTAGCCAACAGGGGGCGGCCGGGGAGCTGTTTTTT.

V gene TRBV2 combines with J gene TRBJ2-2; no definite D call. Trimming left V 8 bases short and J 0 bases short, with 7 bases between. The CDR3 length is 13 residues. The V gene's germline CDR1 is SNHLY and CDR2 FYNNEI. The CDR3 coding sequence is TGTGCCAGCTCGGTCCCGAACACCGGGGAGCTGTTTTTT. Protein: CASSVPNTGELFF.

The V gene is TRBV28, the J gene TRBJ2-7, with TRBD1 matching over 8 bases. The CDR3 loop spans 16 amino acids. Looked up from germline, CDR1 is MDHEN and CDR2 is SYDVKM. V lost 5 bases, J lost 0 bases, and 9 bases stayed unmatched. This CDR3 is CASSQPTGGSSYEQYF. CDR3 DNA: TGTGCCAGCAGTCAACCTACAGGGGGTAGCTCCTACGAGCAGTACTTC. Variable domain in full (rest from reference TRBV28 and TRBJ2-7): DVKVTQSSRYLVKRTGEKVFLECVQDMDHENMFWYRQDPGLGLRLIYFSYDVKMKEKGDIPEGYSVSREKKERFSLILESASTNQTSMYLCASSQPTGGSSYEQYFGPGTRLTVT.

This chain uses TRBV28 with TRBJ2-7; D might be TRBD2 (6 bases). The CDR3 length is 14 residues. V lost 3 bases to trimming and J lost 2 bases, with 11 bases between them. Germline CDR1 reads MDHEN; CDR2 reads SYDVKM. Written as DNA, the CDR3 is TGTGCCAGCAGTTTCACCGGGACTCCCTACGAGCAGTACTTC. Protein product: CASSFTGTPYEQYF.

CDR3 region: CASSVVSGNTGELFF. CDR3 in DNA: TGCGCCAGCAGTGTTGTATCGGGGAACACCGGGGAGCTGTTTTTT. J is TRBJ2-2 and V is TRBV10-1; no firm D call. Per germline, CDR1 WNHNN and CDR2 SYGVQD (reference sequence). V was trimmed by 4 bases and J by 1 base, leaving 10 bases between them. The CDR3 length is 15 residues.

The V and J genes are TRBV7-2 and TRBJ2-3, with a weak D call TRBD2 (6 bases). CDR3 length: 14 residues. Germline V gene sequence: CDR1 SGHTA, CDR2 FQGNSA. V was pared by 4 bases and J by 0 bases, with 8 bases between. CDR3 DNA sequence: TGTGCCAGCAGCTCCAGCGGGAGCACAGATACGCAGTATTTT. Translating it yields CASSSSGSTDTQYF.

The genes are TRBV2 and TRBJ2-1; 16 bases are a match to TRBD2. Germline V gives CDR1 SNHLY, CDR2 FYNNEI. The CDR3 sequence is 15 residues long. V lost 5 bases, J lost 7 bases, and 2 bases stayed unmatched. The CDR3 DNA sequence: TGTGCCAGCAGTCCGGGACTAGCGGGAGGGAATGAGCAGTTCTTC. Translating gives CASSPGLAGGNEQFF.

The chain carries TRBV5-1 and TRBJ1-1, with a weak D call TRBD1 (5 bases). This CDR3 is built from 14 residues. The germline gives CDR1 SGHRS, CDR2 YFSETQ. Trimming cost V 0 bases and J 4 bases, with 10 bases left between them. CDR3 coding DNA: TGCGCCAGCAGCTTGGCCATCGGGGGCACTGAAGCTTTCTTT. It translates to CASSLAIGGTEAFF.

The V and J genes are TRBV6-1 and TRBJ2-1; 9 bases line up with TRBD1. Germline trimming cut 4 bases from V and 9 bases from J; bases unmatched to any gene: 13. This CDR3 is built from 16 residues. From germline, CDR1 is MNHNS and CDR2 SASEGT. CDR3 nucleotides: TGTGCCAGCAGTGCCCTAACAGGGGGCAACCTCGGTGAGCAGTTCTTC. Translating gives CASSALTGGNLGEQFF.

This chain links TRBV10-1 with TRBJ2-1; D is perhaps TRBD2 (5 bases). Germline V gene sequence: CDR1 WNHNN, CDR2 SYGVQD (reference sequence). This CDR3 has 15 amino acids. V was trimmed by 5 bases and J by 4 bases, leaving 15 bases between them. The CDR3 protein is CASSLLGAAYNEQFF. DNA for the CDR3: TGCGCCAGCAGTTTACTGGGAGCGGCTTACAATGAGCAGTTCTTC.

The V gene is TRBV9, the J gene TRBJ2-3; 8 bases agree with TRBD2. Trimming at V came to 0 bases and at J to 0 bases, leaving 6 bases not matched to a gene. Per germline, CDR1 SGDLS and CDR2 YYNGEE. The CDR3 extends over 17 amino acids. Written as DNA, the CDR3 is TGTGCCAGCAGCGTAGCGGGAGGGGGGGTTAGCACAGATACGCAGTATTTT. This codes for CASSVAGGGVSTDTQYF.

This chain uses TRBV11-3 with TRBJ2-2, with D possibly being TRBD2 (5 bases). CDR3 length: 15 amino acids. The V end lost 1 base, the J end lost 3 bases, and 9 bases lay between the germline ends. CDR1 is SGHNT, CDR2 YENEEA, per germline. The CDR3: CASSLGGLDTGELFF. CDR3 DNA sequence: TGTGCCAGCAGCTTAGGAGGGCTAGACACCGGGGAGCTGTTTTTT. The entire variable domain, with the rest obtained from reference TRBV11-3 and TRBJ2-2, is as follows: EAGVVQSPRYKIIEKKQPVAFWCNPISGHNTLYWYLQNLGQGPELLIRYENEEAVDDSQLPKDRFSAERLKGVDSTLKIQPAELGDSAVYLCASSLGGLDTGELFFGEGSRLTVL.

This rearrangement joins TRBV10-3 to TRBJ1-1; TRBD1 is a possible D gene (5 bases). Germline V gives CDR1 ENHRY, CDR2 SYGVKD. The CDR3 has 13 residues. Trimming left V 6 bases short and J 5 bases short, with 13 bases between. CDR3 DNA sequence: TGTGCCATCAGCTTGACCGGGGGGACTGAAGCTTTCTTT. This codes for CAISLTGGTEAFF.

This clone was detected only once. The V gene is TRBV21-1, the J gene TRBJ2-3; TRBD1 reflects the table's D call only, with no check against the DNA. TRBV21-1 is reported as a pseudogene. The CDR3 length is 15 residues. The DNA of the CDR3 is TGTGCCAGCAGCGAAATGCCAGAAAACACAGATACGCAGTATTTT. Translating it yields CASSEMPENTDTQYF.

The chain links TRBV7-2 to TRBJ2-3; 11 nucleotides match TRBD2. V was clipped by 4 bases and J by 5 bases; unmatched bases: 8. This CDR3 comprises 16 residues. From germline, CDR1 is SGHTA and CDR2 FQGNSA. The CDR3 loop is CASSSRLAGSKDTQYF. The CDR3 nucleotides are TGTGCCAGCAGCTCGAGACTAGCGGGGTCCAAAGATACGCAGTATTTT.